This TCR beta chain is drawn from a study of control samples from healthy donors and cancer patients. Trimming stripped 2 bases from V and 7 bases from J, with 6 bases between. There are 12 residues in the CDR3. Germline CDR1 and CDR2: SNHLY and FYNNEI. The protocol was immunoSEQ multiplex PCR, while the TCRdb copy is restricted to in-frame clones and leaves out a portion. This table holds around 64,000 clones, approximately 89% found once. This TCR derives from a man in his sixties with colorectal cancer. What was sequenced was PBMCs. This sequence joins TRBV2 and TRBJ2-1; no clear D gene. This chain's CDR3 is CASSELGNEQFF. The CDR3 coding sequence is TGTGCCAGCAGTGAACTGGGGAATGAGCAGTTCTTC.